This TCR beta chain was sequenced in a study of shared clonotypes between healthy human individuals. The CDR3 is 15 amino acids. The J segment lost 3 bases and the V segment lost 5 bases, leaving 6 bases of the junction unmatched. The germline CDR1 and CDR2 sequences are MNHEY and SVGAGI. The naive CD8 subset, CD45RO-negative cells positively selected for CCR7, excluded terminally differentiated effector memory CD45RA+ cells. Only Caucasian adults living in Nashville, Tennessee made up the donor group. Method: immunoSEQ multiplex PCR; TCRdb's copy keeps in-frame clones and lacks some. The sample consists of around 2,000,000 clones, 90% to 95% of them appearing once.

The receptor was derived from a young man in good health. Some clones in this sample may be carry-over from other donors' samples. This rearrangement joins TRBV6-5 to TRBJ2-5, with 10 bases that match TRBD2. Sample: naive CD8+ T cells from PBMCs. CDR3 loop: CASSILAGVEETQYF. DNA of the CDR3: TGTGCCAGCAGTATCCTAGCGGGAGTTGAAGAGACCCAGTACTTC.